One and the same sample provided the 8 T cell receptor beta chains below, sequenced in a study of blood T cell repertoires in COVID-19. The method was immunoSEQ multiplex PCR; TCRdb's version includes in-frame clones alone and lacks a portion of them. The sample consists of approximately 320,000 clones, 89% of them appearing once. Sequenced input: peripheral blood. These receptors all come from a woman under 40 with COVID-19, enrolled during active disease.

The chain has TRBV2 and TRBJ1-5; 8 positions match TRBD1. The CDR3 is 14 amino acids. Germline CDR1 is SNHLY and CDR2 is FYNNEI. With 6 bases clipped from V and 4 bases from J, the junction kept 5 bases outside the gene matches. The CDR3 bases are TGTGCCAGCAGCCGACAGGGGCCTAATCAGCCCCAGCATTTT. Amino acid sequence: CASSRQGPNQPQHF.

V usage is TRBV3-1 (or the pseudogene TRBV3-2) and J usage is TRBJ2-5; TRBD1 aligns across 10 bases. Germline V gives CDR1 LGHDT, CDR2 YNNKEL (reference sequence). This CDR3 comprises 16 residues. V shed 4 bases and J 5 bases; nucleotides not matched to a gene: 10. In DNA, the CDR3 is TGTGCCAGCAGCCCAAGGGACAGGGGTAGAAGGGAGACCCAGTACTTC. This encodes CASSPRDRGRRETQYF.

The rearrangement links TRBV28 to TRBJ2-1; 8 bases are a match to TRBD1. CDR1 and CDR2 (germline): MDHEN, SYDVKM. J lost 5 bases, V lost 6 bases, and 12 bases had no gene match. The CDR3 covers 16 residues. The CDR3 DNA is TGTGCCAGCAGCCCGCCGCTTGGGACAGGTAACAATGAGCAGTTCTTC. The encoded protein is CASSPPLGTGNNEQFF.

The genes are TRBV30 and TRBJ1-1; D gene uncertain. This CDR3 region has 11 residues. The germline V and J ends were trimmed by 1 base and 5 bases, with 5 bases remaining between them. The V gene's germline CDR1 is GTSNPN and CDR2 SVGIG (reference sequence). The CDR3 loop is CAWSALTEAFF. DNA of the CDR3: TGTGCCTGGAGTGCTCTGACTGAAGCTTTCTTT.

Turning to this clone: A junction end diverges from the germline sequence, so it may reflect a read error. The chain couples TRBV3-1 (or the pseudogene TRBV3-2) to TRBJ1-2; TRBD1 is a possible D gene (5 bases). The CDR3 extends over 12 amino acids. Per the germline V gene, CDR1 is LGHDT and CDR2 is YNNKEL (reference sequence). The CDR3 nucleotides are TGTGCCAGCACCCAAACGGGGGATGGCTACACCTTC. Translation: CASTQTGDGYTF.

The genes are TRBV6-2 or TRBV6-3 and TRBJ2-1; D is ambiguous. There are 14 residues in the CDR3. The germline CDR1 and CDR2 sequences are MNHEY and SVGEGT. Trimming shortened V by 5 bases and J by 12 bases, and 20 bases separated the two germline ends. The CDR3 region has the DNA TGTGCCAGCAGTCTACTCCCGAGTCCCCCTTGGCAGTTCTTC. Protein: CASSLLPSPPWQFF.

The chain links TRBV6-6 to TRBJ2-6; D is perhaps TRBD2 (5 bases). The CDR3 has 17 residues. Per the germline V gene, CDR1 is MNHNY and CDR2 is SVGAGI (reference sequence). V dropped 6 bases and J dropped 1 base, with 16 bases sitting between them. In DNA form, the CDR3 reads TGTGCCAGCAGACGACGGGGTGAGGAATCTGGGGCCAACGTCCTGACTTTC. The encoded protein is CASRRRGEESGANVLTF.

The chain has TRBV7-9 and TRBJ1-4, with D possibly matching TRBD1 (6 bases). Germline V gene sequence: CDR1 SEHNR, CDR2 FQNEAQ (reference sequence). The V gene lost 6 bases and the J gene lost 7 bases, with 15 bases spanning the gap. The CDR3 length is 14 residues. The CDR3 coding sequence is TGTGCCAGCAGTCCGGGGGGCTGGAGTGAAAAACTGTTTTTT. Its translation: CASSPGGWSEKLFF. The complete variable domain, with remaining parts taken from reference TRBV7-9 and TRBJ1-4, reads DTGVSQNPRHKITKRGQNVTFRCDPISEHNRLYWYRQTLGQGPEFLTYFQNEAQLEKSRLLSDRFSAERPKGSFSTLEIQRTEQGDSAMYLCASSPGGWSEKLFFGSGTQLSVL.